These 19 T cell receptor beta chains originate from one sample sequenced in a study of T cell responses to AZD1222 COVID-19 vaccine. Assay used: immunoSEQ multiplex PCR; TCRdb lists only in-frame clones, some missing. This sample has about 180,000 clones, with over 75% found just once. This sample comprised peripheral blood, obtained on day 0 of AZD1222 vaccination. The receptors were gathered from an adult in good health.

The chain is built from TRBV4-1 and TRBJ1-1, with D possibly TRBD1 on 6 matching bases. Trimming removed 3 bases from V and 8 bases from J, with 16 bases in between. CDR1 MGHRA and CDR2 YSYEKL come from the germline V gene. The CDR3 extends over 14 amino acids. The CDR3 loop is CASSHLEGQSEAFF. CDR3 nucleotides: TGCGCCAGCAGCCATTTAGAGGGACAATCAGAAGCTTTCTTT.

The CDR3 DNA follows: TGTGCCACCAGCAGAGTCCCCGACAGGTTACTGGGGGAGACCCAGTACTTC. Translating gives CATSRVPDRLLGETQYF. This chain links TRBV15 with TRBJ2-5, with D tentatively TRBD1 (6 bases). V gave up 1 base and J gave up 5 bases, with 20 bases separating them. The CDR3 is 17 amino acids. CDR1 and CDR2 from the germline V gene are LNHNV and YYDKDF (reference sequence).

The J gene is TRBJ1-6, the V gene TRBV6-1; 8 bases agree with TRBD1. Germline CDR1 MNHNS, CDR2 SASEGT. The CDR3 runs 16 residues. Losses at the gene ends were 4 bases for V and 7 bases for J; bases not matched to a gene: 9. The CDR3 here is CASSAQGGTGNSPLHF. CDR3 in DNA: TGTGCCAGCAGTGCACAGGGAGGGACAGGAAATTCACCCCTCCACTTT.

This sequence joins TRBV19 and TRBJ2-7, with 9 bases that match TRBD2. The germline CDR1 and CDR2 sequences are LNHDA and SQIVND (reference sequence). This CDR3 region has 14 residues. Trimming at V came to 7 bases and at J to 0 bases, leaving 4 bases not matched to a gene. The CDR3 spells CASKASGDSYEQYF. The CDR3 bases are TGTGCCAGTAAGGCTAGCGGGGACTCCTACGAGCAGTACTTC.

Comments on this clone: A read error may produce the germline difference seen at one junction end. Additional DNA sequences in this sample encode the identical CDR3. The CDR3 region is CASRGQGYTGELFF. The CDR3 bases are TGCGCCAGCAGGGGACAGGGGTACACCGGGGAGTTGTTTTTT. The rearrangement links TRBV5-1 to TRBJ2-2; 10 nucleotides match TRBD1. The CDR3 covers 14 residues. Germline values: CDR1 SGHRS, CDR2 YFSETQ.

V is TRBV28 and J is TRBJ1-6, with 7 bases that match TRBD1. V lost 10 bases and J lost 3; bases outside the gene matches: 6. CDR1 MDHEN and CDR2 SYDVKM come from the germline V gene. The CDR3 contains 14 residues. CDR3 in DNA: TGTGCCACCTCGACAGGGCACTATAATTCACCCCTCCACTTT. It translates to CATSTGHYNSPLHF.

The chain recombines TRBV6-5 with TRBJ1-1, with D possibly TRBD1 on 5 matching bases. V gave up 7 bases and J gave up 1 base, with 10 bases separating them. CDR3 size: 13 residues. Germline V CDR1 and CDR2: MNHEY, SVGAGI. The CDR3 coding sequence is TGTGCCAGCAAAGGACAACGGAACACTGAAGCTTTCTTT. It translates to CASKGQRNTEAFF.

The chain couples TRBV7-3 to TRBJ1-1; D not certain. Germline CDR1 is SGHTA and CDR2 is FQGTGA. V was cut by 1 base and J by 1 base, with 4 bases left in between. This CDR3 is 13 amino acids long. The CDR3 here is CASSLKKNTEAFF. Here the CDR3 DNA reads TGTGCCAGCAGCTTAAAGAAGAACACTGAAGCTTTCTTT.

V and J are TRBV14 and TRBJ1-4; no firm D call. Germline V lookup: CDR1 SGHDN, CDR2 FVKESK. CDR3 size: 11 residues. V lost 2 bases and J lost 8, with 3 bases in between. The DNA for the CDR3 is TGTGCCAGCAGCCAAACAGAAAAACTGTTTTTT. It codes for CASSQTEKLFF.

The chain links TRBV4-3 to TRBJ1-1; D not resolved. Germline lookup yields CDR1 LGHNA and CDR2 YSLEER. Trimming cost V 0 bases and J 1 base, with 9 bases left between them. The CDR3 is 15 amino acids. The chain's CDR3 is CASSQDWPTNTEAFF. CDR3 coding DNA: TGCGCCAGCAGCCAAGATTGGCCAACGAACACTGAAGCTTTCTTT.

The rearrangement joins TRBV19 to TRBJ1-1, with D tentatively TRBD1 (6 bases). V was shortened by 2 bases and J by 4 bases, with 11 bases between the two germline ends. CDR1 and CDR2 (germline): LNHDA, SQIVND (reference sequence). The CDR3 spans 14 residues. DNA of the CDR3: TGTGCCAGTAGTATACAGGGGAGGAGCACTGAAGCTTTCTTT. It codes for CASSIQGRSTEAFF.

This sequence joins TRBV19 and TRBJ1-1; tentative D call: TRBD1 (6 bases). V lost 4 bases, J lost 5 bases, and 20 bases lay in between. Germline CDR1 LNHDA, CDR2 SQIVND (reference sequence). This CDR3 has 16 amino acids. The CDR3 region has the DNA TGTGCCAGTAGTAGAACGACAGGTTTGGGGGAGACTGAAGCTTTCTTT. Its protein is CASSRTTGLGETEAFF.

The rearrangement uses TRBV4-2 and TRBJ1-4, with D hard to call. The CDR3 has 13 residues. Trimming took 0 bases from V and 5 from J, leaving 4 bases between them. The germline V gene has CDR1 LGHNA and CDR2 YNFKEQ. The CDR3 is CASSQERNEKLFF. The CDR3 DNA sequence: TGTGCCAGCAGCCAAGAACGGAATGAAAAACTGTTTTTT.

J is TRBJ2-1 and V is TRBV5-1; 8 nucleotides match TRBD1. Germline values: CDR1 SGHRS, CDR2 YFSETQ. Trimming removed 4 bases from V and 10 bases from J; junction bases left unmatched: 10. The CDR3 extends over 14 amino acids. CDR3 residues: CASSHGQGVQEQFF. The CDR3 nucleotides read TGCGCCAGCAGCCATGGACAGGGCGTACAGGAGCAGTTCTTC.

This clone appeared a single time. The rearrangement uses TRBV18 and TRBJ2-5; 14 nucleotides agree with TRBD2. The length of the CDR3 is 17 residues. CDR1 is KGHSH, CDR2 LQKENI, per germline. Trimming removed 3 bases from V and 2 bases from J; junction bases left unmatched: 5. CDR3 sequence reads: CASSPNGLAGGQETQYF. The CDR3 DNA reads TGTGCCAGCTCACCCAATGGACTAGCGGGGGGTCAAGAGACCCAGTACTTC.

The rearrangement joins TRBV19 to TRBJ1-4, with D uncertain. This CDR3 has 16 residues. CDR1 and CDR2 (germline): LNHDA, SQIVND (reference sequence). V was cut by 6 bases and J by 0 bases, with 14 bases left in between. CDR3 region: CASSLAPSATNEKLFF. CDR3 bases: TGTGCCAGTAGCCTTGCCCCCTCTGCAACTAATGAAAAACTGTTTTTT.

V and J are TRBV2 and TRBJ1-1, with 11 bases aligning to TRBD1. The length of the CDR3 is 16 residues. The V segment lost 6 bases and the J segment 5 bases; nucleotides outside the gene matches: 11. Germline CDR1 SNHLY, CDR2 FYNNEI. The CDR3 sequence is CASRIRDRGFGTEAFF. DNA of the CDR3: TGTGCCAGCAGGATCCGGGACAGGGGGTTCGGGACTGAAGCTTTCTTT.

A few counts support this clone. The J gene is TRBJ1-6, the V gene TRBV28; 7 bases map to TRBD1. Trimming at V came to 4 bases and at J to 6 bases, leaving 9 bases not matched to a gene. The CDR3 totals 16 residues. The V gene's germline CDR1 is MDHEN and CDR2 SYDVKM. CDR3 DNA sequence: TGTGCCAGCAGTTCGCAGACAGGGCTGGGTAATTCACCCCTCCACTTT. Translated: CASSSQTGLGNSPLHF.

The chain recombines TRBV6-5 with TRBJ2-2; no clear D. Trimming stripped 7 bases from V and 5 bases from J, with 17 bases between. Germline V CDR1 and CDR2: MNHEY, SVGAGI. This CDR3 contains 15 residues. The CDR3 region is CASMVSLIKTGELFF. CDR3 coding DNA: TGTGCCAGCATGGTCAGCCTCATAAAGACCGGGGAGCTGTTTTTT.